The clone carrying this TCR beta chain was seen only once. Its specificity is not known. Per the germline V gene, CDR1 is KGHSH and CDR2 is LQKENI. This CDR3 region has 13 residues. The V end was cut by 5 bases, the J end by 1 base, with 8 bases between. These data are taken from a study of PD-L1 blockade in urothelial cancer. Study details: Between 0 and 3 prior chemotherapy regimens had been given to patients. Blood analysis took place 3 weeks (second dose) and 6 weeks after treatment start.

Study-wide results and caveats: A below-median TCR clonality in blood before treatment predicted better survival.

Time point denoted: pretreatment peripheral blood. Locally advanced or metastatic urothelial carcinoma affected all patients. Sequencing used immunoSEQ multiplex PCR; TCRdb keeps in-frame clones, though not all of them. Of almost 50,000 clones in the sample, about 88% were seen once. The specimen comprised PBMCs, sampled around atezolizumab (anti-PD-L1) treatment. The gene calls are TRBV18 and TRBJ1-1; D not certain. The source is a man in his 70s with urothelial cancer. The CDR3 sequence: CASSGGGNTEAFF. The DNA of the CDR3 is TGTGCCAGCTCAGGAGGTGGGAACACTGAAGCTTTCTTT.